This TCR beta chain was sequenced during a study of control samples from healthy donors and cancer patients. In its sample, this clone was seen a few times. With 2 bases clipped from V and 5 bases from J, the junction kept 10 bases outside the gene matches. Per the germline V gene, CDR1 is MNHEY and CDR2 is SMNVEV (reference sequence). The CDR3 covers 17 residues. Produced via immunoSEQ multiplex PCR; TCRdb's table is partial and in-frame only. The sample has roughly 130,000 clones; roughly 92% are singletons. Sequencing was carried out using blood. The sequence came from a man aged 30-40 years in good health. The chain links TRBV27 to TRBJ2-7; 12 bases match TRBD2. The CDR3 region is CASSLALAGGRHHEQYF. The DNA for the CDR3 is TGTGCCAGCAGTTTAGCCCTAGCGGGAGGGAGGCACCACGAGCAGTACTTC.